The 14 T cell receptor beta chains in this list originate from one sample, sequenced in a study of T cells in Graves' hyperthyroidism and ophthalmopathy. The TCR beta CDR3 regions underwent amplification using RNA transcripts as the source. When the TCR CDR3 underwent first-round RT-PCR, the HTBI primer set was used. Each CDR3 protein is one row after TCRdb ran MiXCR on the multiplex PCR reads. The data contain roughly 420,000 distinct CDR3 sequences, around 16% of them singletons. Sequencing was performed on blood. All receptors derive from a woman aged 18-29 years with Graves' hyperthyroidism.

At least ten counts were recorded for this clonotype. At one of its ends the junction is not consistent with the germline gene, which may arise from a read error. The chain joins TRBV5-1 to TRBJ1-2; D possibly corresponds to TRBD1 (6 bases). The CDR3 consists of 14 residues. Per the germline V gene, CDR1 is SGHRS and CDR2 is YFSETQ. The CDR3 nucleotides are TGCGCCAGCACCTTGGTACAGGGTAACTATGGCTACACCTTC. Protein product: CASTLVQGNYGYTF. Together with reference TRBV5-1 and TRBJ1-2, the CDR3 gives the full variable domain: KAGVTQTPRYLIKTRGQQVTLSCSPISGHRSVSWYQQTPGQGLQFLFEYFSETQRNKGNFPGRFSGRQFSNSRSEMNVSTLELGDSALYLCASTLVQGNYGYTFGSGTRLTVV.

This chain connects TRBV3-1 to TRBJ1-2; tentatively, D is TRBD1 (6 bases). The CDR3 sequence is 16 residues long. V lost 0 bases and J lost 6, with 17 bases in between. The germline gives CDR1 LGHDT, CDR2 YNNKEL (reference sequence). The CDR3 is CASSQDWAGARNGYTF. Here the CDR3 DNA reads TGTGCCAGCAGCCAAGATTGGGCGGGGGCGCGGAATGGCTACACCTTC.

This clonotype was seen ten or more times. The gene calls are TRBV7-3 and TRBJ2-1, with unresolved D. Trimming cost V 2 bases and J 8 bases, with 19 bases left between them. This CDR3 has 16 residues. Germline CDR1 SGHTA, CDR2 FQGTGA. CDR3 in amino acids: CASSLFVTTKPHEQFF. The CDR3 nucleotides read TGTGCCAGCAGCTTATTTGTGACCACCAAACCCCATGAGCAGTTCTTC.

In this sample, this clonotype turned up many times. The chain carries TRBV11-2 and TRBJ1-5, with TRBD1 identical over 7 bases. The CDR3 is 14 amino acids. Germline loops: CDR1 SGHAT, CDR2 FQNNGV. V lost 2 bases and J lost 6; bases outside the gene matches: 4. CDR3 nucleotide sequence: TGTGCCAGCAGCTTAAGGGGGCCGGGTCAGCCCCAGCATTTT. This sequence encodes CASSLRGPGQPQHF.

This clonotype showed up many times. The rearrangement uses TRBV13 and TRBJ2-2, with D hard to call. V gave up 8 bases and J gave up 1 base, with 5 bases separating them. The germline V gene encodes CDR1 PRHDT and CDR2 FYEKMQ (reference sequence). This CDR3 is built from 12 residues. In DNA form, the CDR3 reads TGTGCCAGCGCCTGGAACACCGGGGAGCTGTTTTTT. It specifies CASAWNTGELFF.

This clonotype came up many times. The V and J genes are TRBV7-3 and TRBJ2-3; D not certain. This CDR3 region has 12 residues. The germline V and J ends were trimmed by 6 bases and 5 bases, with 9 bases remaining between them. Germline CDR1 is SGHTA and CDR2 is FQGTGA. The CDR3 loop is CASSYSGDTQYF. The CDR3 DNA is TGTGCCAGCAGTTATTCCGGAGATACGCAGTATTTT.

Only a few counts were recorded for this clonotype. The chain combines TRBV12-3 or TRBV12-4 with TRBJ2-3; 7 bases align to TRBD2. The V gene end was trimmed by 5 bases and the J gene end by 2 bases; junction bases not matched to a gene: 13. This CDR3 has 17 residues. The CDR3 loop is CASSPQRAGLDTDTQYF. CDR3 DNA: TGTGCCAGCAGTCCCCAGAGAGCGGGACTTGACACAGATACGCAGTATTTT.

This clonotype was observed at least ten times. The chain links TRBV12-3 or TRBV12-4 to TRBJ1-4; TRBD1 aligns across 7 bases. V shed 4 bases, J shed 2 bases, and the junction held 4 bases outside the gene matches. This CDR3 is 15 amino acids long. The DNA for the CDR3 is TGTGCCAGCAGTTCACAGGGGCACACTAATGAAAAACTGTTTTTT. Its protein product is CASSSQGHTNEKLFF.

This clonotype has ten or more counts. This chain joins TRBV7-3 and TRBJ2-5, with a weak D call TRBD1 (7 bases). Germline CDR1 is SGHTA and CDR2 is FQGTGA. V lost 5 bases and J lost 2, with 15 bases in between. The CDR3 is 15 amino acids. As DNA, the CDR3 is TGTGCCAGCAGCCTCTTACAGGGGAGGCAAGAGACCCAGTACTTC. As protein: CASSLLQGRQETQYF.

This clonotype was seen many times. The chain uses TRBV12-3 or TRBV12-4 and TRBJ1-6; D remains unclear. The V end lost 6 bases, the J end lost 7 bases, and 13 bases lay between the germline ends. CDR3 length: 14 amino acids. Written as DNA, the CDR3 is TGTGCCAGCAGCCCCGGGAGACCAAATTCACCCCTCCACTTT. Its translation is CASSPGRPNSPLHF.

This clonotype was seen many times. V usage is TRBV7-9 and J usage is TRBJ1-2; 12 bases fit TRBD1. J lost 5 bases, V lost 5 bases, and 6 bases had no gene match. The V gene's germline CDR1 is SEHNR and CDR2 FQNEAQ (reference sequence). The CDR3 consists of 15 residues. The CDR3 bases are TGTGCCAGCAGCCAAGTGGGACAGGGGGCGTATGGCTACACCTTC. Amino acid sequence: CASSQVGQGAYGYTF.

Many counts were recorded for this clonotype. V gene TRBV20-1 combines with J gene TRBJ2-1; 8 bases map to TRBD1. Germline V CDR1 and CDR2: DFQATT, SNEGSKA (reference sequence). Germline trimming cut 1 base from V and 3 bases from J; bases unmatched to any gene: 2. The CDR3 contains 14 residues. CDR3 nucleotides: TGCAGTGCTAGAGCCAGGGGGCACTACAATGAGCAGTTCTTC. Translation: CSARARGHYNEQFF.

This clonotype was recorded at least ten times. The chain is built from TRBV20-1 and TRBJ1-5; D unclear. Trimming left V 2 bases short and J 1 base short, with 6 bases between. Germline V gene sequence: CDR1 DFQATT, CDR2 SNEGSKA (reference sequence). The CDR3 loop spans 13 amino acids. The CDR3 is CSARSDSNQPQHF. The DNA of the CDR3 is TGCAGTGCTAGATCTGACAGCAATCAGCCCCAGCATTTT.

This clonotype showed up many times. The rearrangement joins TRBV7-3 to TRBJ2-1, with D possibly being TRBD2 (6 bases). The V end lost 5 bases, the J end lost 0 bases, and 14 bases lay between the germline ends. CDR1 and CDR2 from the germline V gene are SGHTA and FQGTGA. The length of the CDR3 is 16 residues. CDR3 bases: TGTGCCAGCAGCCCCTTTGGGGGGAGCTCCTACAATGAGCAGTTCTTC. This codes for CASSPFGGSSYNEQFF.